This T cell receptor beta chain was recovered during a study of blood T cells in healthy people across ages. Study observations and caveats: There was no known CMV status for donors, so expanded clonotype changes were possibly confounded. Using unsorted PBMCs precluded a conclusive naive versus antigen-experienced comparison.

PCR was performed a second time for roughly 7 to 11 cycles using a sample-barcoded 5' primer and a J-beta primer mix. A 12-random-nucleotide template-switch adaptor tagged each cDNA molecule. All samples gave at least 2.5 million CDR3-containing paired-end reads. From the 5' RACE reads, TCRdb called clonotypes with MiXCR, one entry per CDR3 protein. Of 950,000 to 1,200,000 distinct CDR3 sequences in the sample, 35% to 40% are singletons; the top ten hold about an eighth. CDR3 size: 15 residues. Germline CDR1 LGHNA, CDR2 YSLEER. V lost 0 bases, J lost 3 bases, and 8 bases lay in between. This clonotype was detected only once. Its antigen is not known.

Material for sequencing was blood. This receptor was identified in a man between 18 and 29 years old in good health. The rearrangement joins TRBV4-3 to TRBJ2-2; D not resolved. The CDR3 region has the DNA TGCGCCAGCAGCCAAGAACGCAGCTACACCGGGGAGCTGTTTTTT. Amino acids: CASSQERSYTGELFF.